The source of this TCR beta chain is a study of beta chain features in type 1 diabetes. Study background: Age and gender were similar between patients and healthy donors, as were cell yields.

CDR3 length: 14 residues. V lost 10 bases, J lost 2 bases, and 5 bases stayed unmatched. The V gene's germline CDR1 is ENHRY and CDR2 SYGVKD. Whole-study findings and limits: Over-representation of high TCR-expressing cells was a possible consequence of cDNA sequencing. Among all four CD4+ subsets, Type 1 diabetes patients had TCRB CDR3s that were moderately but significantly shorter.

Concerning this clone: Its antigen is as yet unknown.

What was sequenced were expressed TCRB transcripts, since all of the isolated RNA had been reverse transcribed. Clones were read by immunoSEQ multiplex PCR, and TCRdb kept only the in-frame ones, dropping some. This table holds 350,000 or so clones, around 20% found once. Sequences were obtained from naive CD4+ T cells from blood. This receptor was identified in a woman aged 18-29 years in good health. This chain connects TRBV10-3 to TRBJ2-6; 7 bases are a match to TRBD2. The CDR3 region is CANGGGAGANVLTF. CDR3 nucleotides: TGTGCCAACGGCGGGGGTGCTGGGGCCAACGTCCTGACTTTC.